The source of this TCR beta chain is a study of identifying expanded T cells in peripheral blood. V was pared by 1 base and J by 7 bases, with 17 bases between. Per the germline V gene, CDR1 is SGHNT and CDR2 is YYREEE (reference sequence). The CDR3 is 15 amino acids. Sequenced by immunoSEQ multiplex PCR; TCRdb stores in-frame clones only, minus some. Of about 100,000 clones in the sample, 88% are singletons; the top ten hold less than 7%. Worth noting for this clone: Its antigen is unidentified.

Collection occurred without any documented infections or immune events in donors. Study-level findings and limits: Differentially abundant clones: around 1.2 between replicates, approximately 15 at around 15 days, over 18 at four. Clone count variance between two-week samples rose with total template count.

This TCR came from a person aged 18 to 70 in good health. The sequencing sample was made of blood. The chain recombines TRBV5-4 with TRBJ1-1; D may be TRBD1 (5 bases). The CDR3 nucleotides read TGTGCCAGCAGCTTGTTCGGGGCCTCAGGTGTTGAAGCTTTCTTT. This sequence encodes CASSLFGASGVEAFF. The whole variable domain, remainder taken from reference TRBV5-4 and TRBJ1-1, is ETGVTQSPTHLIKTRGQQVTLRCSSQSGHNTVSWYQQALGQGPQFIFQYYREEENGRGNFPPRFSGLQFPNYSSELNVNALELDDSALYLCASSLFGASGVEAFFGQGTRLTVV.